This T cell receptor beta chain was recovered during a study of post-analysis software for immune sequencing data. Unique molecular identifiers were carried by the TCR beta cDNA libraries. TCRdb analysed the PCR reads with MiXCR anew, one entry per CDR3 protein. The table lists about 460,000 distinct CDR3 sequences, roughly 45% of them singletons. Overall study results and limits: Among 5 or 6 TRBV segments more frequent in patients than controls were TRBV5-6, TRBV5-1 and TRBV20-1.

This clonotype was observed once. Its antigen is still unknown. CDR3 length equals 13 residues. The germline gives CDR1 SGHTA, CDR2 FQGTGA. Trimming cost V 5 bases and J 8 bases; bases outside gene matches: 6. Sequences were obtained from blood. The V call is TRBV7-3, the J call TRBJ1-2; 9 positions match TRBD1. The TCR comes from a girl under 18 with multiple sclerosis. For the CDR3, the DNA is TGTGCCAGCAGCGTCGACAGGGGGTCCGGCTACACCTTC. Protein sequence: CASSVDRGSGYTF.